The clone carrying this T cell receptor beta chain showed up many times. From the 5' RACE reads, TCRdb called clonotypes with MiXCR, one entry per CDR3 protein. Of 20,000 to 25,000 distinct CDR3 sequences detected, about 4.9% appear once; the ten largest clones hold about 35%. These data originate in a study of spatial heterogeneity in lung cancer. Specified time point: sample taken at primary tumor resection. Unsorted whole RNA samples from tumor, nontumor lung or frozen PBMC were sequenced. The CDR3 consists of 12 residues. From germline, CDR1 is MNHNY and CDR2 SVGAGI (reference sequence). V was pared by 11 bases and J by 3 bases, with 13 bases between.

This TCR was recovered from a male donor with early-stage non-small cell lung cancer. The material was PBMCs, obtained at surgery. The chain has TRBV6-6 and TRBJ1-2; D not resolved. The CDR3 DNA is TGTGCCGCGGGAGGCTCCTACTATGGCTACACCTTC. Translation gives CAAGGSYYGYTF.